What follows is one T cell receptor (beta chain) and its context. The CDR3 loop spans 14 amino acids. Germline V gene lookup returns CDR1 MNHEY and CDR2 SVGAGI. V lost 6 bases and J 5 bases, leaving 14 bases between the germline ends. The table came from immunoSEQ multiplex PCR; TCRdb's copy has only in-frame clones and leaves some out. The top ten hold around 15% of the sample, which has about 150,000 clones, approximately 90% seen once. These data belong to a study of blood T cell repertoires in COVID-19. For the study at large: The study drew acute and convalescent COVID-19 samples from the United States, Italy and Spain. T cells, B-cell-depleted T cells, or PBMCs provided the cDNA or gDNA that served as material.

The receptor's source is a man between 18 and 29 years old with COVID-19, enrolled during active disease. Source material: peripheral blood. The V gene is TRBV6-5, the J gene TRBJ1-5; no definite D call. Here the CDR3 DNA reads TGTGCCAGCAGCCTCGTCCCCAACTATCAGCCCCAGCATTTT. Translation gives CASSLVPNYQPQHF.